This T cell receptor (beta chain) was observed in a study of blood T cells in healthy people across ages. Findings and caveats of the study: Older age went with lower TCR beta diversity per million T cells, in a roughly linear way. A greater number of naive CD4+ cells and higher diversity distinguished long-lived donors from aged donors. Naive T cell percentage and TCR beta diversity correlated strongly.

Per-sample PBMC isolation yielded at least 6.5 million cells. With a J-beta primer mix and a sample-barcoded 5' primer, a second PCR ran about 7 to 12 cycles. Each CDR3 protein is one row after TCRdb ran MiXCR on the 5' RACE reads. The sample gives about 1.6 million distinct CDR3 sequences, roughly 32% of which show up once; 11% is in the top ten. Germline V lookup: CDR1 SGHTA, CDR2 FQGTGA. This CDR3 region has 15 residues. In the case of this clonotype: The antigen is unknown. Sequence at one end of the junction differs from germline and may be a read error.

Sequenced material: blood. This sequence was found in a young woman in good health. The gene calls are TRBV7-3 and TRBJ2-7; D unclear. The CDR3 bases are TGTGCCAGCAGCGCCAGTCGGGTGAATGGCGCCCCTTTAATTTTC. This encodes CASSASRVNGAPLIF.